One T cell receptor beta chain is described in this entry. Its antigen is as yet unknown. This CDR3 is 13 amino acids long. CDR1 GTSNPN and CDR2 SVGIG come from the germline V gene (reference sequence). V lost 5 bases, J lost 7 bases, and 12 bases lay in between. The data were obtained in a study of memory CD4+ T cells and cytomegalovirus serostatus. Points from the study as a whole: Of roughly 180 reported CMV TCRbeta sequences, 65 to 85 were found in memory CD4+ repertoires.

Single viable CD3+CD4+CD8-CD45RO+ cells were sorted as the memory CD4+ T cells. Donors' CMV status reflects serum IgG against pp150, pp28, p38, p52. Original processing methods: After removing out-of-frame reads, 2 million to 2.5 million distinct TCRbeta sequences remained. TCRdb's copy holds only in-frame clones and misses some; the assay was immunoSEQ multiplex PCR. Clonal size and the V and J genes are those of that table, whereas D and trimming came from the DNA. Of about 75,000 clones in the sample, about 73% were seen once. The sequenced sample consisted of memory CD4+ T cells from blood. The rearrangement links TRBV30 to TRBJ1-6; D is undetermined. The TCR originated in an adult in good health and CMV-seropositive. The CDR3 loop is CAWGEPPNSPLHF. The CDR3 DNA reads as TGTGCCTGGGGGGAGCCCCCGAATTCACCCCTCCACTTT.